This TCR beta chain was retrieved from a study of graft-versus-host responses after intestinal transplantation. Across the whole study: Induction with anti-thymocyte globulin, then tacrolimus and steroids for three to four years, was given to all recipients.

Profiled with immunoSEQ multiplex PCR; TCRdb holds only in-frame clones, not every one. The data show some 40,000 clones, 91% seen once. Notes on this clone: Its specificity is not known. Other DNA sequences in this specimen translate into the identical CDR3.

Study-wide findings and caveats: Detection of GvH clones occurred in recipient marrow, and some had their first appearance in ileum or blood. Graft-versus-host to host-versus-graft clonal ratios in allografts were high in patients with graft-donor T cell macrochimerism.

Germline V gene lookup returns CDR1 GTSNPN and CDR2 SVGIG (reference sequence). CDR3 length: 16 amino acids. V was cut by 2 bases and J by 0 bases, with 17 bases left in between. The receptor was isolated from a human patient who received an intestinal transplant, so some T cells may come from the graft donor. The input for sequencing was PBMCs, taken around 320 days after intestinal transplant. V gene TRBV30 combines with J gene TRBJ2-7; D is ambiguous. CDR3 sequence reads: CAWSSTSDPGSYEQYF. In nucleotides, the CDR3 is TGTGCCTGGAGTTCAACCTCGGACCCCGGCTCCTACGAGCAGTACTTC.